This TCR beta chain was documented in a study of neurological immune-mediated disorders. This clonotype was seen many times. MiXCR, applied by TCRdb to the 5' RACE reads, yields one record per CDR3 protein. The sample consists of 95,000 or so distinct CDR3 sequences, about 3.8% of them appearing once. The receptor was isolated from a woman under 30 with multiple sclerosis. The sequencing sample was made of PBMCs.

The CDR3: CASSLVDRQEAFF. CDR3 sequence (DNA): TGTGCCAGCAGCTTAGTGGACAGGCAAGAAGCTTTCTTT. The rearrangement joins TRBV7-2 to TRBJ1-1; 7 bases align to TRBD1. V lost 1 base and J lost 8; bases outside the gene matches: 4. Germline V lookup: CDR1 SGHTA, CDR2 FQGNSA. This CDR3 spans 13 amino acids.